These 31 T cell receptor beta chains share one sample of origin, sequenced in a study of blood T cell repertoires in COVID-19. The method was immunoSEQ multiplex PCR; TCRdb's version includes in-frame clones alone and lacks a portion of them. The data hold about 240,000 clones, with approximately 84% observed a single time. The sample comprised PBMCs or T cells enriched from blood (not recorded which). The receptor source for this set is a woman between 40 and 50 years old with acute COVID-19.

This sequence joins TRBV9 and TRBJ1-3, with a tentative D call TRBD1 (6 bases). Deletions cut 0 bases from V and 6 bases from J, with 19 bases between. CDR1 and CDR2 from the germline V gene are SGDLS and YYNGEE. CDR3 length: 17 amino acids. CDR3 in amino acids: CASSVVDSPVVENTIYF. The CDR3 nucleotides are TGTGCCAGCAGCGTAGTGGACAGTCCAGTCGTCGAAAACACCATATATTTT.

The CDR3 sequence is CATTVSGADTQYF. CDR3 bases: TGTGCCACCACGGTCAGCGGCGCAGATACGCAGTATTTT. This chain uses TRBV12-3 or TRBV12-4 with TRBJ2-3, with TRBD2 as a possible D gene (5 bases). The CDR3 totals 13 residues. Deletions cut 10 bases from V and 4 bases from J, with 15 bases between.

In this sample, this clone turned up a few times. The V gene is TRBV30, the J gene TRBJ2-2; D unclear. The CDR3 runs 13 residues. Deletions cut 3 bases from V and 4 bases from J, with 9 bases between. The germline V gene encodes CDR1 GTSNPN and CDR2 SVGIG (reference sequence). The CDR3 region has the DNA TGTGCCTGGAGCGCAACTACCACCGGGGAGCTGTTTTTT. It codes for CAWSATTTGELFF.

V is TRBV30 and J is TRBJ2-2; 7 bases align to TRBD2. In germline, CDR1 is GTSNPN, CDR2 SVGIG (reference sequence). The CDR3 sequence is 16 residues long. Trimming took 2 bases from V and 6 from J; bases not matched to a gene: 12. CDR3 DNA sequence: TGTGCCTGGAGTCCGATTGTGGGAGGGCTACCCGGGGAGCTGTTTTTT. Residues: CAWSPIVGGLPGELFF.

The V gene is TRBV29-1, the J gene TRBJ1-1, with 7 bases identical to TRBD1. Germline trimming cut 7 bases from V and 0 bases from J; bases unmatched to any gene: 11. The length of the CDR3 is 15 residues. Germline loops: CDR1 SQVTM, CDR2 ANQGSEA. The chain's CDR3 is CSAQQGRRVNTEAFF. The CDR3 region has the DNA TGCAGCGCGCAACAGGGGAGGAGGGTGAACACTGAAGCTTTCTTT.

CDR3 coding DNA: TGTGCCAGCAGCACGGCGGGAGGGAGCACAGATACGCAGTATTTT. Translated, it gives CASSTAGGSTDTQYF. This rearrangement joins TRBV7-3 to TRBJ2-3, with 9 bases matching TRBD2. The germline V gene encodes CDR1 SGHTA and CDR2 FQGTGA. V was pared by 5 bases and J by 0 bases, with 3 bases of the junction left unmatched. The CDR3 spans 15 residues.

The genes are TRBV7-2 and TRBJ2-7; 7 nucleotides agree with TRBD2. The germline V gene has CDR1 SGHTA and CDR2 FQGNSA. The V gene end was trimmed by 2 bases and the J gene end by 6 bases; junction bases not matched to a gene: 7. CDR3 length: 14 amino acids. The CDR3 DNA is TGTGCCAGCAGCTTACCCCCTGGGGGGGGCGAGCAGTACTTC. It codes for CASSLPPGGGEQYF.

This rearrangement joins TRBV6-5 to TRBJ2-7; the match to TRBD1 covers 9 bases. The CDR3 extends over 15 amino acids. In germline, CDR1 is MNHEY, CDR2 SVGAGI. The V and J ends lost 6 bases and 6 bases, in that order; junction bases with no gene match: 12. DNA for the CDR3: TGTGCCAGCAGACAAATCCCGGGACAGGGACCCGAGCAGTACTTC. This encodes CASRQIPGQGPEQYF.

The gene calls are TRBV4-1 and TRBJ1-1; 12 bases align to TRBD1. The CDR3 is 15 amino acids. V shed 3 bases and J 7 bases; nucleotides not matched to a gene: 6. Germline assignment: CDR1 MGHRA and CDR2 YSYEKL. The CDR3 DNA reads TGCGCCAGCAGCCACCCGGGACAGGGGGCTGGTGAAGCTTTCTTT. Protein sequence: CASSHPGQGAGEAFF.

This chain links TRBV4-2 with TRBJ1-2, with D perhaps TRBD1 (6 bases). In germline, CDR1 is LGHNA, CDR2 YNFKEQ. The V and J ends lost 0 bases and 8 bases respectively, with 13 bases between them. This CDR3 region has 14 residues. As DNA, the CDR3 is TGTGCCAGCAGCCAAGATTCAGGGGCTAGGGGCTACACCTTC. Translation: CASSQDSGARGYTF.

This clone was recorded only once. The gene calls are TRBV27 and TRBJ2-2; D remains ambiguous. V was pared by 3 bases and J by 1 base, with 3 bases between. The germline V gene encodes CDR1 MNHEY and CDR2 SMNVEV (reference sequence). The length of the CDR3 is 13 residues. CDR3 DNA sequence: TGTGCCAGCAGTTTTCAGAACACCGGGGAGCTGTTTTTT. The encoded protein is CASSFQNTGELFF.

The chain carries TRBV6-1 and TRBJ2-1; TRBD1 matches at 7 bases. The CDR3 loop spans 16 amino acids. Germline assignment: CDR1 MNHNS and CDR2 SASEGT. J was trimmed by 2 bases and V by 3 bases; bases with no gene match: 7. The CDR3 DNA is TGTGCCAGCAGTGATCCGACCGGGACAGCCTACAATGAGCAGTTCTTC. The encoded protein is CASSDPTGTAYNEQFF.

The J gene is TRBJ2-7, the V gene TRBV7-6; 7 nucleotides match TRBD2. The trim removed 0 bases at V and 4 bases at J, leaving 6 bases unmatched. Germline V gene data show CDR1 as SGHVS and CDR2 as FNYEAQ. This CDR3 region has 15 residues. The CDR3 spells CASSLAASGEYEQYF. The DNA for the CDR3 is TGTGCCAGCAGCTTAGCGGCTAGCGGAGAATACGAGCAGTACTTC. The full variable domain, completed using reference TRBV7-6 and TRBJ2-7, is GAGVSQSPRYKVTKRGQDVALRCDPISGHVSLYWYRQALGQGPEFLTYFNYEAQQDKSGLPNDRFSAERPEGSISTLTIQRTEQRDSAMYRCASSLAASGEYEQYFGPGTRLTVT.

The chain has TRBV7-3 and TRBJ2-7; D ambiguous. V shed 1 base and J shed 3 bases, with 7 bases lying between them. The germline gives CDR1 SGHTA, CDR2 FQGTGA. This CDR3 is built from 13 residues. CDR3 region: CASSLNQNYEQYF. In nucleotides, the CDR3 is TGTGCCAGCAGCTTAAATCAGAACTACGAGCAGTACTTC.

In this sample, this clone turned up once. The CDR3 is CASSSRQGATREAFF. In DNA form, the CDR3 reads TGCGCCAGCAGCTCCCGACAGGGGGCGACTCGGGAAGCTTTCTTT. The rearrangement uses TRBV5-1 and TRBJ1-1, with 10 bases lining up with TRBD1. This CDR3 region has 15 residues. The J segment lost 8 bases and the V segment lost 3 bases, leaving 10 bases of the junction unmatched. Germline-derived CDR1 and CDR2 are SGHRS and YFSETQ.

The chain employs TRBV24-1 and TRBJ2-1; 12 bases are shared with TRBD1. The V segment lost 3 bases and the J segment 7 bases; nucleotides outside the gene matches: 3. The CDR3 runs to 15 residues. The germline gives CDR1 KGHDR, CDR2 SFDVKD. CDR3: CATSDRDRGHNEQFF. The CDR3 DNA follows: TGTGCCACCAGTGATAGGGACAGGGGGCATAATGAGCAGTTCTTC.

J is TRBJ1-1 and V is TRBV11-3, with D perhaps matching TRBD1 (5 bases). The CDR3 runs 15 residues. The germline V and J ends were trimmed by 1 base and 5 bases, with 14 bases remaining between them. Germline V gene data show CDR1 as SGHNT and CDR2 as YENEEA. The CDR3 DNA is TGTGCCAGCAGCTTAGGTTGGGGGGAGAGAACTGAAGCTTTCTTT. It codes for CASSLGWGERTEAFF.

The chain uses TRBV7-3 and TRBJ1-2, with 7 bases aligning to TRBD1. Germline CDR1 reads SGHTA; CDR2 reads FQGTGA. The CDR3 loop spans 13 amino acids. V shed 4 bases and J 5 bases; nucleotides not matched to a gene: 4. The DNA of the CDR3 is TGTGCCAGCAGCTCAACAGGGGTTTATGGCTACACCTTC. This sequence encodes CASSSTGVYGYTF.

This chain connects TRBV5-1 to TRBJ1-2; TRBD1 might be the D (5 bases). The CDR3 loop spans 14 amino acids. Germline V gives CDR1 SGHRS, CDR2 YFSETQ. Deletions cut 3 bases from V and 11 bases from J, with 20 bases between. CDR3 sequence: CASSSTDAGWGYTF. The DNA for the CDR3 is TGCGCCAGCAGCTCCACGGACGCGGGATGGGGGTACACCTTC.

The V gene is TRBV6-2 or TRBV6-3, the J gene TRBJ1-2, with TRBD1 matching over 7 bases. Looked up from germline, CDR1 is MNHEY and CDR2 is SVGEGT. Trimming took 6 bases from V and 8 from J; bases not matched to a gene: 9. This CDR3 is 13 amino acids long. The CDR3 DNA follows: TGTGCCAGCAGCCCAACAGGGGTCTGGGGCTACACCTTC. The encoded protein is CASSPTGVWGYTF.

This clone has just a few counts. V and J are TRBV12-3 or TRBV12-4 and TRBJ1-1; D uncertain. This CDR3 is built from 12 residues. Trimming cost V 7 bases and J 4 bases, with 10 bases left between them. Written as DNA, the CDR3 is TGTGCCAGCACACTAGGAGGCACTGAAGCTTTCTTT. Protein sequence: CASTLGGTEAFF.

The CDR3 loop is CASSLLPSGRKNNEQFF. Written as DNA, the CDR3 is TGTGCCAGCAGCTTATTGCCTAGCGGGAGGAAAAACAATGAGCAGTTCTTC. V and J are TRBV11-2 and TRBJ2-1; 11 bases map to TRBD2. The CDR3 spans 17 residues. Germline loops: CDR1 SGHAT, CDR2 FQNNGV. V was clipped by 2 bases and J by 5 bases; unmatched bases: 8.

CDR3 protein: CASSESGGLAAGELFF. The CDR3 DNA reads TGTGCCAGCAGTGAATCTGGGGGACTAGCGGCCGGGGAGCTGTTTTTT. The chain recombines TRBV2 with TRBJ2-2, with 11 bases that match TRBD2. Germline loops: CDR1 SNHLY, CDR2 FYNNEI. The CDR3 covers 16 residues. With V trimmed by 2 bases and J by 6 bases, 5 bases remained unmatched. Full variable domain (rest looked up from reference TRBV2 and TRBJ2-2): EPEVTQTPSHQVTQMGQEVILRCVPISNHLYFYWYRQILGQKVEFLVSFYNNEISEKSEIFDDQFSVERPDGSNFTLKIRSTKLEDSAMYFCASSESGGLAAGELFFGEGSRLTVL.

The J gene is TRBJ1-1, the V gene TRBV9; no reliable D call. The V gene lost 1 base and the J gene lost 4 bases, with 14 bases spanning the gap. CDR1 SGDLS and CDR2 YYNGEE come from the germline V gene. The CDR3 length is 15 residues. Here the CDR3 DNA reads TGTGCCAGCAGCGTAAATGAGGGCCCTGGCACTGAAGCTTTCTTT. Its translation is CASSVNEGPGTEAFF.

CDR3 amino acids: CATSDWMGQGFSQPQHF. CDR3 nucleotide sequence: TGTGCCACCAGTGATTGGATGGGACAGGGCTTCTCTCAGCCCCAGCATTTT. The chain carries TRBV24-1 and TRBJ1-5, with 9 bases identical to TRBD1. Trimming took 2 bases from V and 6 from J; bases not matched to a gene: 10. Germline CDR1 is KGHDR and CDR2 is SFDVKD. The CDR3 has 17 amino acids.

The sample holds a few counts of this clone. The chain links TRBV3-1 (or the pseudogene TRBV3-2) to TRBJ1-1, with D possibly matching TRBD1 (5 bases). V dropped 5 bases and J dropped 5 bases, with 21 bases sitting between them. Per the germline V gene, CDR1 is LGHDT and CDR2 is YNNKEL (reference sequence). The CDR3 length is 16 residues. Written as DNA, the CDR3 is TGTGCCAGCAGCACTCGTCGGGGGGGAGGGCTAACTGAAGCTTTCTTT. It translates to CASSTRRGGGLTEAFF.

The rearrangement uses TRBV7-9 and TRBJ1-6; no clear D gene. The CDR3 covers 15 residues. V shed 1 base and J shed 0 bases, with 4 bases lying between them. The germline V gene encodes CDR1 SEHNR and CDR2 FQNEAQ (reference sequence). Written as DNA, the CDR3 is TGTGCCAGCAGCTTAGGGAGCTCCTATAATTCACCCCTCCACTTT. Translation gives CASSLGSSYNSPLHF.

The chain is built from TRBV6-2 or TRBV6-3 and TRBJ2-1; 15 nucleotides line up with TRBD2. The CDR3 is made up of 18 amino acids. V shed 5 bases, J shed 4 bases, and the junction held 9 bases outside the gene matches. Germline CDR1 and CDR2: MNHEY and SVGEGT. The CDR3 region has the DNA TGTGCCAGCAGTACCTCAGGGACTAGCGGGAGGCAGTACAATGAGCAGTTCTTC. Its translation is CASSTSGTSGRQYNEQFF.

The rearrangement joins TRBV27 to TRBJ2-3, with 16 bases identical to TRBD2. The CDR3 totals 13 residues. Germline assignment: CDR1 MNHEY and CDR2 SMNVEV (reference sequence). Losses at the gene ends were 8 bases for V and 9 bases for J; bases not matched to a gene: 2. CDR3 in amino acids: CASRGLAGGTQYF. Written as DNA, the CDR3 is TGTGCCAGCCGGGGACTAGCGGGAGGGACGCAGTATTTT.

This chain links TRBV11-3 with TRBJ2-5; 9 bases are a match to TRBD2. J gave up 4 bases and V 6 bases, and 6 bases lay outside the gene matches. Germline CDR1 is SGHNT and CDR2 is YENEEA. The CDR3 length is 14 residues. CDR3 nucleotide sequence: TGTGCCAGCAGAAAACTAGCGGGCGTAGAGACCCAGTACTTC. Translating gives CASRKLAGVETQYF.

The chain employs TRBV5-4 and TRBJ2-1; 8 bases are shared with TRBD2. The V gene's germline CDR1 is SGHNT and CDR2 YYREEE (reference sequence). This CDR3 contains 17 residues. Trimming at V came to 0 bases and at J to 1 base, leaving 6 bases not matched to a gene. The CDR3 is CASSLAAGVRSYNEQFF. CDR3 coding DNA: TGTGCCAGCAGCTTGGCAGCGGGAGTACGGTCCTACAATGAGCAGTTCTTC.